A selection of T cell receptor beta chains follows, all from one sample in a study of sequential checkpoint blockade in melanoma. Assay: immunoSEQ multiplex PCR; the TCRdb copy retains only in-frame clones and omits some. This sample has around 2,700 clones, with 22% found just once. The starting material was tumor tissue (inferred from file names), obtained from a patient given nivolumab and ipilimumab in sequence. The receptors stem from a human donor with melanoma. The conserved cysteine and the conserved F or W are not part of the CDR3 here. Fields, in order: J gene, D gene, V gene, CDR3 protein. The D gene is left open where the match is weak.

j_gene: TRBJ2-1; d_gene: TRBD2; v_gene: TRBV11-3; CDR3aa: ASSLGLAGGAGNEQF
j_gene: TRBJ1-6; d_gene: -; v_gene: TRBV15; CDR3aa: ATSPGEGYNSPLH
j_gene: TRBJ1-2; d_gene: -; v_gene: TRBV19; CDR3aa: ASSNSARNYGYT
j_gene: TRBJ1-2; d_gene: -; v_gene: TRBV28; CDR3aa: ASRSSGFIRDYGYT
j_gene: TRBJ1-4; d_gene: TRBD1; v_gene: TRBV11-3; CDR3aa: ASSSHRGLREKLF
j_gene: TRBJ1-3; d_gene: -; v_gene: TRBV30; CDR3aa: AWSRGGSGNTIY
j_gene: TRBJ1-1; d_gene: -; v_gene: TRBV5-1; CDR3aa: ASSLGHRDLITEAF
j_gene: TRBJ1-4; d_gene: -; v_gene: TRBV5-1; CDR3aa: ASSLGWTNEKLF
j_gene: TRBJ2-1; d_gene: TRBD2; v_gene: TRBV19; CDR3aa: ASSIGLAGRGNEQF
j_gene: TRBJ1-3; d_gene: -; v_gene: TRBV10-2; CDR3aa: ASSESMGNTIY
j_gene: TRBJ2-7; d_gene: TRBD1; v_gene: TRBV11-3; CDR3aa: ASSPADRGRGEQY
j_gene: TRBJ1-1; d_gene: -; v_gene: TRBV5-1; CDR3aa: ASSPGGGSPNTEAF
j_gene: TRBJ1-5; d_gene: TRBD1; v_gene: TRBV18; CDR3aa: ASSPQGGTGENQPQH
j_gene: TRBJ1-4; d_gene: -; v_gene: TRBV5-1; CDR3aa: ASSLRQATNEKLF
j_gene: TRBJ2-1; d_gene: TRBD2; v_gene: TRBV5-1; CDR3aa: ASSQTSGRILYNEQF
j_gene: TRBJ1-5; d_gene: -; v_gene: TRBV28; CDR3aa: ASSPGRHEEPQH
j_gene: TRBJ2-2; d_gene: -; v_gene: TRBV30; CDR3aa: AWSPTGELF
j_gene: TRBJ2-3; d_gene: TRBD2; v_gene: TRBV11-3; CDR3aa: ASSQARRGGRYTDTQY
j_gene: TRBJ2-1; d_gene: -; v_gene: TRBV10-2; CDR3aa: ASSGQLYNEQF
j_gene: TRBJ2-5; d_gene: -; v_gene: TRBV18; CDR3aa: ASSGTRQETQY
j_gene: TRBJ1-1; d_gene: TRBD1; v_gene: TRBV30; CDR3aa: AWKVPGGPWSGAF
j_gene: TRBJ1-6; d_gene: -; v_gene: TRBV5-1; CDR3aa: ASSRGQNNAYNSPLH
j_gene: TRBJ2-1; d_gene: TRBD2; v_gene: TRBV9; CDR3aa: ASSGGLADLGVNEQF
j_gene: TRBJ2-1; d_gene: TRBD2; v_gene: TRBV9; CDR3aa: ASTSLAGGYNEQF
j_gene: TRBJ1-1; d_gene: -; v_gene: TRBV19; CDR3aa: ASSIRLGVLGAF